The rows below give T cell receptor beta chains drawn from one sample of a study of cytomegalovirus exposure and HLA in healthy donors. Libraries were prepared by immunoSEQ multiplex PCR; TCRdb keeps only in-frame clonotypes and omits some of them. The table lists fewer than 65,000 clones, 73% of them singletons, with 4.5% to 5.5% in the top ten. The sequenced material came from PBMCs. Receptors were obtained from a man in his fifties or sixties in good health and CMV-seronegative. Each CDR3 is given with its conserved first and last residue. The D gene is left open where the match is weak. Size tells how often a clone was seen (once, few, many) or the class of an expanded clone, and some rows leave it out.

>NA|TRBJ1-3|16|TRBV6-5|NA
TGTGCCAGCAGTTACAGATATGAGAGTGCTGGAAACACCATATATTTT
CASSYRYESAGNTIYF
>NA|TRBJ1-2|16|TRBV5-1|NA
TGCGCCAGCAGGTCAACAAACAGGGACCAGGACCATGGCTACACCTTC
CASRSTNRDQDHGYTF
>once|TRBJ1-3|15|TRBV30|NA
TGTGCCTGGAGTGTTGGGGGGGTTGGTGGAAACACCATATATTTT
CAWSVGGVGGNTIYF
>NA|TRBJ1-2|13|TRBV14|NA
TGTGCCAGCAGCCAAGTGACAGCGGGTGGCTACACCTTC
CASSQVTAGGYTF
>few|TRBJ2-1|15|TRBV15|NA
TGTGCCACCCAGGGTGAGGTCGTAGCAGCAAATGAGCAGTTCTTC
CATQGEVVAANEQFF
>few|TRBJ1-2|9|TRBV21-1|NA
TGTGCCAGCAGCATTCAGGGGTCCTTC
CASSIQGSF
>NA|TRBJ2-4|14|TRBV27|TRBD1
TGTGCCAGCAAATTACAGGGGGTACTTAACATTCAGTACTTC
CASKLQGVLNIQYF
>NA|TRBJ1-5|14|TRBV28|TRBD1
TGTGCCAGCAGCAAACAGGGGGGCAATCAGCCCCAGCATTTT
CASSKQGGNQPQHF
>NA|TRBJ1-1|17|TRBV5-1|TRBD1
TGCGCCAGCAGCCAGATCCGGGACAGACGAATGAACACTGAAGCTTTCTTT
CASSQIRDRRMNTEAFF
>NA|TRBJ2-1|14|TRBV5-1|TRBD1
TGCGCCAGCAGCCAGGGACAGGGGAACCATGAGCAGTTCTTC
CASSQGQGNHEQFF
>NA|TRBJ2-3|16|TRBV19|NA
TGTGCCAGTACCCAGGCGGGTATTACTGGCACAGATACGCAGTATTTT
CASTQAGITGTDTQYF
>NA|TRBJ2-1|16|TRBV7-9|TRBD2
TGTGCCAGCAGCCTCCTAACTAGCGGGGGCTACAATGAGCAGTTCTTC
CASSLLTSGGYNEQFF
>NA|TRBJ1-1|11|TRBV30|TRBD1
TGTGCCGGAAAGACAGGGTTTTCGGCTTTCTTT
CAGKTGFSAFF
>NA|TRBJ2-1|15|TRBV10-1|TRBD2
TGCGCCAGCAGTGACCTTCTAGCGGGGTCAAGGGAGCAGTTCTTC
CASSDLLAGSREQFF
>few|TRBJ2-7|13|TRBV7-6|TRBD1
TGTGCCAGCAGCACTTACAGGGGCTACGAGCAGTACTTC
CASSTYRGYEQYF
>NA|TRBJ1-2|13|TRBV29-1|TRBD1
TGCAGCGTTGAGACAGGGAGGCTCTATGGCTACACCTTC
CSVETGRLYGYTF
>few|TRBJ1-5|15|TRBV5-6|TRBD1
TGTGCCAGCAGCCTACAGGGGGCGCTGAGTCAGCCCCAGCATTTT
CASSLQGALSQPQHF
>NA|TRBJ2-7|17|TRBV7-8|TRBD1
TGTGCCAGCAGCTTAGATCCCCGGGACAGGGACCCCCTGGAGCAGTACTTC
CASSLDPRDRDPLEQYF
>once|TRBJ1-5|14|TRBV21-1|NA
TGTGCCAGCCAGAGGCGGTCTCACAATCAGCCCCAGCATTTT
CASQRRSHNQPQHF
>NA|TRBJ2-7|14|TRBV19|NA
TGTGCCAGTAGTCTGGAAAGGGGGACCTACGAGCAGTACTTC
CASSLERGTYEQYF
>NA|TRBJ2-5|14|TRBV10-3|TRBD1
TGTGCCATTAGGACAGGGGAGGGCGGAGAGACCCAGTACTTC
CAIRTGEGGETQYF
>NA|TRBJ2-7|14|TRBV5-4|TRBD1
TGTGCCAGCAGGCCGACAGGGAGCTCCTACGAGCAGTACTTC
CASRPTGSSYEQYF
>once|TRBJ1-6|13|TRBV29-1|NA
TGCAGCGTTGCGGTCTCCTATAATTCACCCCTCCACTTT
CSVAVSYNSPLHF
>NA|TRBJ1-1|15|TRBV5-4|TRBD1
TGTGCCAGCAGCGCCGGGACAGGGGTCGGCACTGAAGCTTTCTTT
CASSAGTGVGTEAFF
>NA|TRBJ2-7|12|TRBV23-1|TRBD1
TGCGCCAGCAGTCACGAGGCAGGGGGAAAGTACTTC
CASSHEAGGKYF
>NA|TRBJ1-2|15|TRBV7-2|TRBD1
TGTGCCAGCAGCTTAGCGGCAGGGGGGAACTATGGCTACACCTTC
CASSLAAGGNYGYTF
>NA|TRBJ2-7|13|TRBV2|TRBD1
TGTGCCAGCGCCGGGACAGGGTTCAACGAGCAGTACTTC
CASAGTGFNEQYF
>NA|TRBJ1-1|17|TRBV5-1|TRBD1
TGCGCCAGCAGCTTGGGTACAGGGGGCTTAAGCGTCACTGAAGCTTTCTTT
CASSLGTGGLSVTEAFF
>NA|TRBJ2-3|17|TRBV6-4|TRBD2
TGTGCCAGCAGTGACTCGAGTGGGGGGGGTAGCACAGATACGCAGTATTTT
CASSDSSGGGSTDTQYF
>NA|TRBJ2-4|17|TRBV2|TRBD1
TGTGCCAGCAGTGAAGGAGGGGACAGTAGGGCCAAAAACATTCAGTACTTC
CASSEGGDSRAKNIQYF
>NA|TRBJ1-2|14|TRBV2|NA
TGTGCCAGCAGTGAGGTGGGTGGAGCTGGAGGCTACACCTTC
CASSEVGGAGGYTF
>NA|TRBJ1-6|15|TRBV25-1|NA
TGTGCCAGCAAACAACAGGCGTCCTATAATTCACCCCTCCACTTT
CASKQQASYNSPLHF
>once|TRBJ2-2|18|TRBV5-4|TRBD2
TGTGCCAGCAGCTCCGGGACTAGCGGGGGGGCCTTTACCGGGGAGCTGTTTTTT
CASSSGTSGGAFTGELFF
>NA|TRBJ1-4|14|TRBV2|NA
TGTGCCAGCAGTCCCAGGGCTAAGAGGGAAAAACTGTTTTTT
CASSPRAKREKLFF
>NA|TRBJ1-2|12|TRBV9|TRBD1
TGTGCCAGCAGGGGGACAGGGCTAGGCTACACCTTC
CASRGTGLGYTF
>NA|TRBJ2-1|16|TRBV6-6|TRBD1
TGTGCCAGCAGACACAACCCCGGGACAGGGGGCAATGAGCAGTTCTTC
CASRHNPGTGGNEQFF
>NA|TRBJ1-2|16|TRBV18|TRBD1
TGTGCCAGCTCACCACTGACAAGGACAGGGAACTATGGCTACACCTTC
CASSPLTRTGNYGYTF
>once|TRBJ2-1|16|TRBV15|TRBD1
TGTGCCACCAGCAAAAACCGGGACAGGGGCCAAAATGAGCAGTTCTTC
CATSKNRDRGQNEQFF
>NA|TRBJ1-5|18|TRBV10-1|TRBD1
TGCGCCAGCAGTGACGGACAGGATTGTGCTTATAGCAATCAGCCCCAGCATTTT
CASSDGQDCAYSNQPQHF
>once|TRBJ1-2|13|TRBV27|TRBD1
TGTGCCAGCAAAGATACAGGGGCGCGGGGCTACACCTTC
CASKDTGARGYTF
>NA|TRBJ2-2|16|TRBV2|NA
TGTGCCAGCAGTGAAGCGGGGCTGTCGAACACCGGGGAGCTGTTTTTT
CASSEAGLSNTGELFF
>NA|TRBJ2-2|14|TRBV29-1|TRBD2
TGCAGCGTTTTCCGCGGGGGGAACACCGGGGAGCTGTTTTTT
CSVFRGGNTGELFF
>NA|TRBJ1-1|14|TRBV7-9|NA
TGTGCCAGCAGCTTAGAGGCCGGGGCAGCGGGAGCTTTCTTT
CASSLEAGAAGAFF
>NA|TRBJ1-2|14|TRBV5-4|NA
TGTGCCAGCAGCTTGAAGGGGGGGGTAGGTGGCTACACCTTC
CASSLKGGVGGYTF
>NA|TRBJ1-5|15|TRBV16|NA
TGTGCCAGCAGCCCACGCCAGAAAAGCAATCAGCCCCAGCATTTT
CASSPRQKSNQPQHF
>NA|TRBJ2-7|14|TRBV30|TRBD1
TGTGCCTGGAAGCCACAGGGGGCATACTACGAGCAGTACTTC
CAWKPQGAYYEQYF
>few|TRBJ1-1|14|TRBV5-1|NA
TGCGCCAGCAGCTTGGTCGGAGGGGAGGCTGAAGCTTTCTTT
CASSLVGGEAEAFF
>NA|TRBJ1-1|14|TRBV14|NA
TGTGCCAGCAGCCCAAGACTCGCGGGCACTGAAGCTTTCTTT
CASSPRLAGTEAFF
>NA|TRBJ1-2|12|TRBV30|NA
TGTGCCTGGAGCAGTACAGGGAAAGGCTACACCTTC
CAWSSTGKGYTF
>NA|TRBJ2-1|16|TRBV30|TRBD1
TGTGCCTGGAGCAGAGGGACAGGAGGCGACGGGAATGAGCAGTTCTTC
CAWSRGTGGDGNEQFF
>NA|TRBJ1-6|17|TRBV11-2|NA
TGTGCCAGCAGCTTAGATCTTTCCCCCAGGGATAATTCACCCCTCCACTTT
CASSLDLSPRDNSPLHF
>NA|TRBJ1-4|14|TRBV2|NA
TGTGCCAGCAGCGCTGACAGGCCTAATGAAAAACTGTTTTTT
CASSADRPNEKLFF
>NA|TRBJ1-5|15|TRBV6-5|TRBD1
TGTGCCAGCAGCCTGGACAGGGGGTCAAATCAGCCCCAGCATTTT
CASSLDRGSNQPQHF
>few|TRBJ2-7|15|TRBV4-1|NA
TGCGCCAGCAGCCACCACAGGGATTATGTAGACGAGCAGTACTTC
CASSHHRDYVDEQYF